This TCR beta chain was captured in a study of early T cells in non-severe SARS-CoV-2 infection (dated by TCRdb to 2020 to 2022). In the study overall: Because TCR sequencing relied on bulk RNA taken from unsorted whole blood, pairing of alpha and beta chains was not possible.

A case-control design nested within a healthcare worker cohort in London, UK, was used, with weekly nasopharyngeal swab PCR tests and blood sampling performed. Healthcare workers were recruited during the week of the UK lockdown, between 23 and 31 March 2020, and followed weekly for up to roughly 15 weeks. The junction carries 15 bases between V and J, which are trimmed by 0 bases and 8 bases respectively. The CDR3 covers 15 residues, taking in both the cysteine and the phenylalanine. Solely the CDR3 DNA is kept, with 45 bases framed from the first base. From the germline V gene, CDR1 is SGHRS and CDR2 is YFSETQ. In this sample, this clonotype turned up many times. The clone's antigen remains unknown. Base-call qualities are not available, and no considerably larger clone is one nucleotide away. Summary of the overall study and its limitations: VDJdb matching was skewed toward anti-spike CD8 responses, so virus-specific expansions were likely underestimated and private and CD4 specificities were missed.

To prepare the library, 5' RACE was applied. These reads were obtained on a NextSeq 500. Unique molecular identifiers were attached to individual cDNA molecules in the TCR library protocol so that sequencing error and PCR bias could be corrected. Sequencing covered both TCR alpha and beta chains, and within each sample the abundances of alpha and beta sequences were tightly co-correlated. On the study's bioinformatics: Decombinator V4 was used to perform V gene, J gene and CDR3 annotation of TCR sequences. TCRs were defined as expanded if a significant change between any two time points was detected under a Poisson model with p below 0.0001. TCR abundances were normalised to the total number of TCRs sequenced per sample and expressed as counts per million. MAIT TCRs were defined by TRAV1-2 paired with TRAJ12, TRAJ20 or TRAJ33, and iNKT TCRs by TRAV10 paired with TRAJ18. VDJdb, accessed 1 November 2021, was searched for CMV, EBV and SARS-CoV-2 annotated TCRs, with TCRs annotated for multiple antigens excluded. Using fastp at Q25 and MiXCR, TCRdb reprocessed the public reads and kept productive beta chains. Each CDR3 protein gets just one entry, which takes the most common genes and DNA from the rows behind it. TCRdb's processing, not the study's, gives the V and J calls here. This sample holds tens of thousands of distinct CDR3 sequences; less than 6.5% were observed only once. 34% of the sample belongs to the ten largest clones.

The clonotype comes from an adult who was a healthcare worker with PCR-confirmed SARS-CoV-2 infection or an uninfected control (not recorded which). The sequencing used whole blood, collected at baseline. The chain is assembled from TRBV5-1 and TRBJ2-4, with the D gene uncertain. CDR3 region: CASSLVSASGDIQYF. The DNA reads TGCGCCAGCAGCTTGGTGTCGGCCTCGGGCGACATTCAGTACTTC. Full variable domain (CDR3 extended with the reference TRBV5-1 and TRBJ2-4 proteins): KAGVTQTPRYLIKTRGQQVTLSCSPISGHRSVSWYQQTPGQGLQFLFEYFSETQRNKGNFPGRFSGRQFSNSRSEMNVSTLELGDSALYLCASSLVSASGDIQYFGAGTRLSVL.